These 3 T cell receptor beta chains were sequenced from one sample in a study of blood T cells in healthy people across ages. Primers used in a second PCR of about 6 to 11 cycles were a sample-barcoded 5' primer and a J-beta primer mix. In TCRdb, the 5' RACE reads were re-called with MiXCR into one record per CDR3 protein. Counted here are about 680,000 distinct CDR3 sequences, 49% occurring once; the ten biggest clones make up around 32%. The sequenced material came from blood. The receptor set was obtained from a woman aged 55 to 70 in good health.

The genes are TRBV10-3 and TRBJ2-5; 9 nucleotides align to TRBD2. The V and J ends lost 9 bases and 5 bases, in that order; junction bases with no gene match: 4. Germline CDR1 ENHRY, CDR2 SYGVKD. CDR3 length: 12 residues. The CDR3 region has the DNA TGTGCCATGGGGACTAGCTCGGAGACCCAGTACTTC. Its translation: CAMGTSSETQYF.

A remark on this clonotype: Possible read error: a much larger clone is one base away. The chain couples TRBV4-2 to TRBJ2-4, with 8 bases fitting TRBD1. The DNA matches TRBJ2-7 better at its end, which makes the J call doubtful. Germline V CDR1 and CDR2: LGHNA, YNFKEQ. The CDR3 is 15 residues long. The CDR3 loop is CANSQDPTGAHEQYF. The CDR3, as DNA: TGTGCCAACAGCCAAGATCCGACAGGGGCCCACGAGCAGTACTTC.

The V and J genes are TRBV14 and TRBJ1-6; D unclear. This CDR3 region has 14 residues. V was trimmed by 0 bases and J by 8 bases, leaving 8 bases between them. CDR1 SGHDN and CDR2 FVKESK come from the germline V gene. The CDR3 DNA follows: TGTGCCAGCAGCCAAGACGCGCAATATTCACCCCTCCACTTT. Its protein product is CASSQDAQYSPLHF.